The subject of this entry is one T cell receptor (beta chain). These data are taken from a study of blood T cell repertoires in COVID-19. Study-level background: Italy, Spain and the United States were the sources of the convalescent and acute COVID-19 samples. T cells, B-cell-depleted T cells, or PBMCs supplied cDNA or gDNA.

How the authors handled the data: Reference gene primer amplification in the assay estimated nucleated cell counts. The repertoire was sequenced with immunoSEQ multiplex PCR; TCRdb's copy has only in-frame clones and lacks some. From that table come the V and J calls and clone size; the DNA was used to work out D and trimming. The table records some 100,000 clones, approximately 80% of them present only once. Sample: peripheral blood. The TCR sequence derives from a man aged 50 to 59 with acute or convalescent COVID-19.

The CDR3 bases are TGTGCCAGTAGTATTGTAGCGGGAGGGGAGTCAGATACGCAGTATTTT. It codes for CASSIVAGGESDTQYF. The rearrangement joins TRBV19 to TRBJ2-3, with 11 bases lining up with TRBD2. The CDR3 spans 16 residues. Germline V CDR1 and CDR2: LNHDA, SQIVND (reference sequence). After removal of 3 bases from V and 4 bases from J, the junction contained 6 bases not matched to a gene. Filled out from reference TRBV19 and TRBJ2-3, the complete variable domain reads DGGITQSPKYLFRKEGQNVTLSCEQNLNHDAMYWYRQDPGQGLRLIYYSQIVNDFQKGDIAEGYSVSREKKESFPLTVTSAQKNPTAFYLCASSIVAGGESDTQYFGPGTRLTVL.